The clone carrying this T cell receptor (beta chain) showed up just once. The CDR3 contains 15 residues. Germline-derived CDR1 and CDR2 are MDHEN and SYDVKM. V trimming: 4 bases; J trimming: 2 bases; junction bases outside the gene matches: 5. The record originates from a study of blood T cell repertoires in COVID-19. The overall study: Material from acute and convalescent COVID-19 was sourced from the United States, Italy and Spain. T cells, B-cell-depleted T cells, or PBMCs provided the cDNA or gDNA that served as material.

Original methodology: Amplification from reference gene primers served as the basis for estimated nucleated cell counts. TCRdb's copy holds only in-frame clones and misses some; the assay was immunoSEQ multiplex PCR. For V, J and clone size, that table is used; D and trimming come from the DNA. The sample gives 650,000 to 800,000 clones, 80% to 90% of which show up once; about 0.24% is in the top ten. Source material: peripheral blood. V and J are TRBV28 and TRBJ2-1; 7 bases map to TRBD2. The source is a woman between 18 and 29 years old with acute or convalescent COVID-19. The CDR3 nucleotides read TGTGCCAGCAGTTCCCCAGGACTAGCCTACAATGAGCAGTTCTTC. Amino acid sequence: CASSSPGLAYNEQFF.